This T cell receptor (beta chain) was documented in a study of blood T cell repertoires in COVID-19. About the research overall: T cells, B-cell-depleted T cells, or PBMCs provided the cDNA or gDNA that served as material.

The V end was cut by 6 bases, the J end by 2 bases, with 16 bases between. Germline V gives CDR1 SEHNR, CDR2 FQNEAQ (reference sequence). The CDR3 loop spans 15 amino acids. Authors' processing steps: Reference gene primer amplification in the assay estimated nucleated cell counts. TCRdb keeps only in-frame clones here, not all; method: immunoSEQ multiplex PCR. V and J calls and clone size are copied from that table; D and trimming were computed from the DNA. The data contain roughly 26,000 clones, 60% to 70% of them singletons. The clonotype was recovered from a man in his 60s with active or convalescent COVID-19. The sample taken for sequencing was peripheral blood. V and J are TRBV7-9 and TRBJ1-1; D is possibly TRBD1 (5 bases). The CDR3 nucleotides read TGTGCCAGCAGGCCGAAAGACAGATTAAACACTGAAGCTTTCTTT. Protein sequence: CASRPKDRLNTEAFF.